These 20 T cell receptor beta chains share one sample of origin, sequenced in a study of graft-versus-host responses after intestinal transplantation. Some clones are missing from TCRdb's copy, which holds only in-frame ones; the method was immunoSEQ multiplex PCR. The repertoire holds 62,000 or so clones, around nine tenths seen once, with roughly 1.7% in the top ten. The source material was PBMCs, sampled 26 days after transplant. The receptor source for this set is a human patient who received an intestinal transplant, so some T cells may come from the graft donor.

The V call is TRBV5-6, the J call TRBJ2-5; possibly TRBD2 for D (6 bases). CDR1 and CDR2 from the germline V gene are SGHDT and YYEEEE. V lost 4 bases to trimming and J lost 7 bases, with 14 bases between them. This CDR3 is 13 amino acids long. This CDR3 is CASSTGTAATQYF. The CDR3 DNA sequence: TGTGCCAGCAGCACCGGGACTGCAGCGACCCAGTACTTC.

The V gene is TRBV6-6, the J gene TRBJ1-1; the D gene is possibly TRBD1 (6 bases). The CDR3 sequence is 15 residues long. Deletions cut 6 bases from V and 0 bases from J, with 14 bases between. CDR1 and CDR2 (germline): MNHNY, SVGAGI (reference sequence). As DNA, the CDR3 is TGTGCCAGCAGCCGCGGGGGACATATGAACACTGAAGCTTTCTTT. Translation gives CASSRGGHMNTEAFF.

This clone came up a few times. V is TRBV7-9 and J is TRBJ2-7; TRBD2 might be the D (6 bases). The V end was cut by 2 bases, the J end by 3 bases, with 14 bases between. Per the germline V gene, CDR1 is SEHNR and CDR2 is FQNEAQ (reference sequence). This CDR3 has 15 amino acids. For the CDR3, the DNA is TGTGCCAGCAGCTTAATTAGGGACTCGATCTACGAGCAGTACTTC. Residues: CASSLIRDSIYEQYF.

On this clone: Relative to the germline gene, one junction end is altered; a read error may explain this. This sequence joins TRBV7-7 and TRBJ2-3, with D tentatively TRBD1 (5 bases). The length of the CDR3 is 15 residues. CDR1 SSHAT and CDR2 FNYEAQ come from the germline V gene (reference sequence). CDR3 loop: CASSSTDSRTDTQYF. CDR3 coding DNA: TGTGCTAGCAGCTCGACCGACAGTCGCACAGATACGCAGTATTTT.

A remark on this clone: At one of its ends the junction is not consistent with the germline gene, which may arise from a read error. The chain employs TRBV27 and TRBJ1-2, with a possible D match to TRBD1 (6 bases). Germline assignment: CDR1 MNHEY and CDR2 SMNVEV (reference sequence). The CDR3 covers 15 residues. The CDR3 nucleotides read TGTGCCAGCAGTATATCCCTACAGGGAATCTATGGCTACACCTTC. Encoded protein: CASSISLQGIYGYTF.

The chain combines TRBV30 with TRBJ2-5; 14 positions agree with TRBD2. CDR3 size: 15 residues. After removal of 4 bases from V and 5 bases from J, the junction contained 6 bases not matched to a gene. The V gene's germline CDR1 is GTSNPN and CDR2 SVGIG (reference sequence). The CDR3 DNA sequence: TGTGCCTGGACGGAGACTAGCGGGGGGGGTGAGACCCAGTACTTC. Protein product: CAWTETSGGGETQYF.

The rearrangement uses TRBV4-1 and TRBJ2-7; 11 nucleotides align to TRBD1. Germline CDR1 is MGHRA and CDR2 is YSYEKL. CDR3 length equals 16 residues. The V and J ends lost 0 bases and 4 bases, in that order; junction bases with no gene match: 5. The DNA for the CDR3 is TGCGCCAGCAGCCAAGAAAGGACAGGGGGCCTGTACGAGCAGTACTTC. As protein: CASSQERTGGLYEQYF.

DNA of the CDR3: TGTGCCAGCAGCCTAAAGGCAGGGGGAAGCAATCAGCCCCAGCATTTT. The encoded protein is CASSLKAGGSNQPQHF. The chain links TRBV27 to TRBJ1-5; 7 nucleotides align to TRBD1. V trimming: 6 bases; J trimming: 1 base; junction bases outside the gene matches: 9. The V gene's germline CDR1 is MNHEY and CDR2 SMNVEV (reference sequence). This CDR3 contains 16 residues.

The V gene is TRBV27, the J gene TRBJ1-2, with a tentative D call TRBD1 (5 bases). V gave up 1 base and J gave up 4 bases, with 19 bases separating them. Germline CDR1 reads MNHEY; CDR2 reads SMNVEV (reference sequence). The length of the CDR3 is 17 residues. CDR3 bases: TGTGCCAGCAGTTTATTAGCCGGGCAGGGCTTCCTCTATGGCTACACCTTC. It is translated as CASSLLAGQGFLYGYTF.

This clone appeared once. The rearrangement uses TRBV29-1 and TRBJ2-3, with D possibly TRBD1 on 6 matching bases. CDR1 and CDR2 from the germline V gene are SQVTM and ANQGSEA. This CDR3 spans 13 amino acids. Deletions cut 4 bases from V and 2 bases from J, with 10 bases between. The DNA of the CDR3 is TGCAGCGTTGCAGGACAGTACACAGATACGCAGTATTTT. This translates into CSVAGQYTDTQYF.

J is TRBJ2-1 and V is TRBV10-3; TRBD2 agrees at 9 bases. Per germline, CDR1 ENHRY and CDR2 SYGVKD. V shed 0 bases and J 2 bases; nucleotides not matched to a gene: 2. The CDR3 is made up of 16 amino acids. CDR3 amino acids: CAISESGGGAYNEQFF. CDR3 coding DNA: TGTGCCATCAGTGAGTCTGGCGGGGGGGCCTACAATGAGCAGTTCTTC.

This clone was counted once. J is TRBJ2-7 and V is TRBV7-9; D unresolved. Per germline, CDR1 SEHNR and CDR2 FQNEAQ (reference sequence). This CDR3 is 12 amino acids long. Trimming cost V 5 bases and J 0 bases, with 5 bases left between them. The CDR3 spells CASSTDSYEQYV. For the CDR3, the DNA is TGTGCCAGCAGCACCGACTCCTACGAGCAGTACGTC.

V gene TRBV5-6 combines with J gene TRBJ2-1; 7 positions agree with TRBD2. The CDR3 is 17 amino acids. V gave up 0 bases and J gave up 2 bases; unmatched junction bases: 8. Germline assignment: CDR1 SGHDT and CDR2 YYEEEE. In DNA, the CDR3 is TGTGCCAGCAGCTTGGTTCTCGGGGGGAAGGCCTACAATGAGCAGTTCTTC. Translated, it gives CASSLVLGGKAYNEQFF.

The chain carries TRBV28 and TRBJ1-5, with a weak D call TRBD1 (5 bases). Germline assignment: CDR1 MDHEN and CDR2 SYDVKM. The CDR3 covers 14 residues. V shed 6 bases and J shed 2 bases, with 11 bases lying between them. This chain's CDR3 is CASRRQGGNQPQHF. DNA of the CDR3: TGTGCCAGCAGGCGTCAGGGTGGCAATCAGCCCCAGCATTTT. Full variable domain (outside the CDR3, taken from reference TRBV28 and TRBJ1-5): DVKVTQSSRYLVKRTGEKVFLECVQDMDHENMFWYRQDPGLGLRLIYFSYDVKMKEKGDIPEGYSVSREKKERFSLILESASTNQTSMYLCASRRQGGNQPQHFGDGTRLSIL.

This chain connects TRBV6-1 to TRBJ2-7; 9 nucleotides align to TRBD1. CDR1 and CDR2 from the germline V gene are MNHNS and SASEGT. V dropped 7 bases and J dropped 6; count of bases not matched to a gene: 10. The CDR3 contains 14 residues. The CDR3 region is CASKGTGGLGEQYV. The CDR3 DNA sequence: TGTGCCAGCAAAGGAACAGGGGGCCTGGGCGAGCAGTACGTC.

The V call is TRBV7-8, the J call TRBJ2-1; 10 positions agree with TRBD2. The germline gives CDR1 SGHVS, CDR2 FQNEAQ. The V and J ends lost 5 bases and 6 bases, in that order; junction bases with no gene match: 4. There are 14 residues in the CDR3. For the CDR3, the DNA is TGTGCCAGCAGCCTAAGCGGGAGGGGCAATGAGCAGTTCTTC. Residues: CASSLSGRGNEQFF.

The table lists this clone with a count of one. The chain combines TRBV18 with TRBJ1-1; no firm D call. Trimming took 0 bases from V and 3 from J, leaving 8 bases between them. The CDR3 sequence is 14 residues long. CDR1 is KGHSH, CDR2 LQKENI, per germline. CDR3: CASSPPGQHTEAFF. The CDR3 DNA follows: TGTGCCAGCTCACCACCGGGCCAGCACACTGAAGCTTTCTTT.

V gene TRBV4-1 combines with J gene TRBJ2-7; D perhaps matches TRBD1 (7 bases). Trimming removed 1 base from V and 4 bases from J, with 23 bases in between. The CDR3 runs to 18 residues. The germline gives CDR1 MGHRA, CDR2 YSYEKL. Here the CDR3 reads CASSQVLVPGGLPYEQYF. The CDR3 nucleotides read TGCGCCAGCAGCCAAGTTCTGGTGCCAGGGGGACTTCCTTACGAGCAGTACTTC.

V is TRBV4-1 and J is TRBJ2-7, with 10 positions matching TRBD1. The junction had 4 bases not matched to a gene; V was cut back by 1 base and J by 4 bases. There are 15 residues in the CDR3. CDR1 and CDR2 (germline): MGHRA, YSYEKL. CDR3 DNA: TGCGCCAGCAGCCAAGCCCGGGACAGGGGATACGAGCAGTACTTC. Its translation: CASSQARDRGYEQYF.

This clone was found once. CDR3 DNA: TGTGCCAGCAGCCCTGGCCCGATGGATCAGCCCCAGCATTTT. Translating it yields CASSPGPMDQPQHF. The chain uses TRBV5-5 and TRBJ1-5, with D hard to call. Germline V gene lookup returns CDR1 SGHKS and CDR2 YYEKEE (reference sequence). The CDR3 consists of 14 residues. Trimming pared 4 bases from V and 5 bases from J, leaving 13 bases between.